These T cell receptor beta chains were read from a single sample in a study of blood T cell repertoires in COVID-19. The data were produced by immunoSEQ multiplex PCR, yet TCRdb's version contains in-frame clones alone and is incomplete. Among 120,000 or so clones listed, around nine tenths were seen once. Sequences were obtained from peripheral blood. Receptor source: a man over 45 with acute or convalescent COVID-19. Both conserved end residues are part of each CDR3. D genes are given only for firm matches. The listing skips clone size in some rows; elsewhere it reads once, few, many or a size class.

CDR3	DNA	length	J	size	V	D
CASSFGGSSYNEQFF	TGTGCCAGCAGCTTCGGGGGGAGCTCCTACAATGAGCAGTTCTTC	15	TRBJ2-1	NA	TRBV11-3	TRBD2
CASSFRTGGVQPQHF	TGTGCCAGCAGCTTTCGGACAGGGGGGGTTCAGCCCCAGCATTTT	15	TRBJ1-5	NA	TRBV7-2	TRBD1
CAVGQENTEAFF	TGTGCCGTCGGACAGGAGAACACTGAAGCTTTCTTT	12	TRBJ1-1	NA	TRBV10-3	TRBD1
CATSEGLEEQFF	TGTGCCACCAGTGAGGGACTAGAGGAGCAGTTCTTC	12	TRBJ2-1	NA	TRBV24-1	TRBD2
CASSQEALADNEQFF	TGTGCCAGCAGCCAAGAGGCACTAGCGGACAATGAGCAGTTCTTC	15	TRBJ2-1	NA	TRBV4-2	TRBD2
CASTRTGNSNQPQHF	TGTGCCAGCACTAGAACAGGGAATAGCAATCAGCCCCAGCATTTT	15	TRBJ1-5	NA	TRBV6-6	NA
CASNLGLAGIGDTQYF	TGTGCCAGCAACTTGGGACTAGCGGGAATAGGAGATACGCAGTATTTT	16	TRBJ2-3	NA	TRBV7-9	TRBD2
CATSDDRVRTEAFF	TGTGCCACCAGTGATGACAGGGTTAGGACTGAAGCTTTCTTT	14	TRBJ1-1	NA	TRBV24-1	TRBD1
CASSPQGNYGYTF	TGTGCCAGCAGTCCCCAGGGTAACTATGGCTACACCTTC	13	TRBJ1-2	NA	TRBV27	NA
CASRYRGHYGYTF	TGTGCCAGCAGATACAGGGGGCATTATGGCTACACCTTC	13	TRBJ1-2	NA	TRBV2	TRBD1
CASSLGGDGQPQHF	TGTGCCAGCAGCCTAGGGGGGGATGGACAGCCCCAGCATTTT	14	TRBJ1-5	NA	TRBV7-2	NA
CASSFGGGSTGELFF	TGCGCCAGCAGCTTTGGGGGAGGATCCACCGGGGAGCTGTTTTTT	15	TRBJ2-2	once	TRBV5-1	NA
CASSKKNPGGYTEAFF	TGTGCCAGCAGTAAAAAAAACCCGGGAGGGTACACTGAAGCTTTCTTT	16	TRBJ1-1	NA	TRBV5-4	NA
CASSYRGSYNSPLHF	TGTGCCAGCAGTTACCGGGGATCTTATAATTCACCCCTCCACTTT	15	TRBJ1-6	NA	TRBV6-5	NA
CASSLNSDLQTEAFF	TGCGCCAGCAGCTTAAACAGTGACCTACAGACTGAAGCTTTCTTT	15	TRBJ1-1	NA	TRBV5-1	NA
CASSLAYRNYGYTF	TGTGCCAGCAGCTTAGCTTACCGGAACTATGGCTACACCTTC	14	TRBJ1-2	NA	TRBV11-2	NA
CASREVVKGNEQFF	TGTGCCAGCAGGGAGGTAGTGAAAGGGAATGAGCAGTTCTTC	14	TRBJ2-1	NA	TRBV5-5	NA
CASSQDTGAALYQPQHF	TGCGCCAGCAGCCAAGATACTGGGGCAGCCCTTTATCAGCCCCAGCATTTT	17	TRBJ1-5	NA	TRBV4-1	NA
CASSGEGFETQYF	TGTGCCAGTAGTGGAGAGGGTTTCGAGACCCAGTACTTC	13	TRBJ2-5	NA	TRBV19	NA
CSIRQGVDGNTIYF	TGCAGCATCCGACAGGGGGTCGACGGAAACACCATATATTTT	14	TRBJ1-3	NA	TRBV29-1	TRBD1
CASIPLSTEAFF	TGTGCCAGCATTCCCTTATCCACTGAAGCTTTCTTT	12	TRBJ1-1	NA	TRBV2	NA
CASSLSSGGEGEQFF	TGTGCCAGCAGCTTGTCTAGCGGGGGGGAGGGTGAGCAGTTCTTC	15	TRBJ2-1	NA	TRBV5-4	TRBD2
CASTPPAAQETQYF	TGCGCCAGCACCCCTCCGGCGGCTCAAGAGACCCAGTACTTC	14	TRBJ2-5	once	TRBV10-1	NA
CSASDPGQGGELFF	TGCAGTGCTAGTGACCCAGGACAGGGCGGGGAGCTGTTTTTT	14	TRBJ2-2	NA	TRBV20-1	TRBD1
CASSRTSGSYYEQYF	TGCGCCAGCAGCCGGACTAGCGGAAGTTACTACGAGCAGTACTTC	15	TRBJ2-7	NA	TRBV5-1	TRBD2
CASSQDRGGLYGYTF	TGCGCCAGCAGCCAAGATCGGGGGGGGCTATATGGCTACACCTTC	15	TRBJ1-2	NA	TRBV4-3	NA
CSVEEASGRGADTQYF	TGCAGCGTTGAAGAGGCTAGCGGGAGAGGTGCAGATACGCAGTATTTT	16	TRBJ2-3	NA	TRBV29-1	TRBD2
CASSLGLAAYNEQFF	TGTGCCAGCAGCTTAGGACTAGCAGCCTACAATGAGCAGTTCTTC	15	TRBJ2-1	NA	TRBV7-8	TRBD2
CASSFGGELAGTDTQYF	TGTGCCAGCAGTTTCGGCGGAGAACTAGCGGGCACAGATACGCAGTATTTT	17	TRBJ2-3	NA	TRBV27	TRBD2